What follows are 26 T cell receptor beta chains derived from one specimen sequenced in a study of blood T cell repertoires in COVID-19. Clones were sequenced by immunoSEQ multiplex PCR, and TCRdb holds only the in-frame ones, with some missing. This table has over 40,000 clones, approximately 90% appearing once. The sequenced material came from peripheral blood. These receptors came from a man between 65 and 85 years old with acute or convalescent COVID-19.

The chain combines TRBV6-5 with TRBJ1-1; D is uncertain. Germline V CDR1 and CDR2: MNHEY, SVGAGI. V dropped 4 bases and J dropped 5 bases, with 14 bases sitting between them. CDR3 length: 14 residues. The DNA for the CDR3 is TGTGCCAGCAGTTTTGGCGGGAGTAAGACTGAAGCTTTCTTT. Amino acid sequence: CASSFGGSKTEAFF.

The chain employs TRBV4-1 and TRBJ2-3; 10 bases agree with TRBD2. Germline CDR1 MGHRA, CDR2 YSYEKL. V shed 0 bases, J shed 5 bases, and the junction held 5 bases outside the gene matches. This CDR3 spans 16 amino acids. This CDR3 reads CASSQELAGSIDTQYF. CDR3 sequence (DNA): TGCGCCAGCAGCCAAGAACTAGCGGGGAGTATAGATACGCAGTATTTT.

The V gene is TRBV19, the J gene TRBJ2-5, with 8 bases that match TRBD1. Germline loops: CDR1 LNHDA, CDR2 SQIVND (reference sequence). The CDR3 contains 15 residues. The junction had 6 bases not matched to a gene; V was cut back by 2 bases and J by 4 bases. Written as DNA, the CDR3 is TGTGCCAGTAGTATATACGGCGGACAGGGAGAGACCCAGTACTTC. It yields the protein CASSIYGGQGETQYF.

This chain joins TRBV6-5 and TRBJ1-6; 7 bases are a match to TRBD1. The V gene end was trimmed by 11 bases and the J gene end by 6 bases; junction bases not matched to a gene: 7. The germline V gene encodes CDR1 MNHEY and CDR2 SVGAGI. The CDR3 sequence is 13 residues long. The CDR3 is CAFGTVPNSPLHF. The CDR3 DNA is TGTGCCTTCGGGACAGTTCCTAATTCACCCCTCCACTTT.

V is TRBV29-1 and J is TRBJ1-2, with TRBD1 identical over 10 bases. This CDR3 has 17 residues. The V gene's germline CDR1 is SQVTM and CDR2 ANQGSEA. V lost 2 bases to trimming and J lost 0 bases; unmatched junction nucleotides: 9. Here the CDR3 DNA reads TGCAGCGTTGAACAAAGGGACAGGGGCCCTACTAACTATGGCTACACCTTC. This sequence encodes CSVEQRDRGPTNYGYTF. The entire variable domain, with the rest obtained from reference TRBV29-1 and TRBJ1-2, is as follows: SAVISQKPSRDICQRGTSLTIQCQVDSQVTMMFWYRQQPGQSLTLIATANQGSEATYESGFVIDKFPISRPNLTFSTLTVSNMSPEDSSIYLCSVEQRDRGPTNYGYTFGSGTRLTVV.

The chain combines TRBV5-6 with TRBJ2-5; perhaps TRBD2 as D (6 bases). CDR1 and CDR2 (germline): SGHDT, YYEEEE. Trimming removed 3 bases at V and 12 bases at J, with 18 bases between. The CDR3 loop spans 13 amino acids. The CDR3: CASSSYPVGLEYF. The CDR3 region has the DNA TGTGCCAGCAGCTCGTACCCCGTGGGACTTGAGTACTTC.

This clone was found a few times. V and J are TRBV9 and TRBJ1-6, with TRBD1 matching over 10 bases. V dropped 0 bases and J dropped 7; count of bases not matched to a gene: 4. Germline CDR1 reads SGDLS; CDR2 reads YYNGEE. The CDR3 covers 16 residues. The CDR3 loop is CASSVGQGASNSPLHF. The CDR3, as DNA: TGTGCCAGCAGCGTAGGACAGGGGGCGTCGAATTCACCCCTCCACTTT. The full variable domain, rest sourced from reference TRBV9 and TRBJ1-6, is DSGVTQTPKHLITATGQRVTLRCSPRSGDLSVYWYQQSLDQGLQFLIQYYNGEERAKGNILERFSAQQFPDLHSELNLSSLELGDSALYFCASSVGQGASNSPLHFGNGTRLTVT.

J is TRBJ2-3 and V is TRBV27; D perhaps matches TRBD2 (6 bases). With 4 bases removed from V and 8 bases from J, the gap between germline ends came to 28 bases. CDR3 length: 18 residues. Germline CDR1 is MNHEY and CDR2 is SMNVEV (reference sequence). CDR3 nucleotides: TGTGCCAGCAGTTGGGGGGAGGATGGCAGCCTTCTATTGGGTACGCAGTATTTT. Amino acid sequence: CASSWGEDGSLLLGTQYF.

The chain has TRBV2 and TRBJ1-1; D ambiguous. Trimming pared 11 bases from V and 1 base from J, leaving 17 bases between. Germline CDR1 reads SNHLY; CDR2 reads FYNNEI. The CDR3 sequence is 14 residues long. The CDR3 region has the DNA TGTGCCTCCTCCGGTTTATTTAGGAACACTGAAGCTTTCTTT. Translated: CASSGLFRNTEAFF.

The CDR3 is CASSPLLGAGQGGFYRELFF. The DNA for the CDR3 is TGTGCCAGCAGCCCCCTTTTGGGGGCCGGGCAGGGTGGATTTTATAGGGAGCTGTTTTTT. V gene TRBV6-2 or TRBV6-3 combines with J gene TRBJ2-2, with D perhaps TRBD1 (6 bases). Trimming shortened V by 6 bases and J by 9 bases, and 35 bases separated the two germline ends. The CDR3 is 20 residues long. Per germline, CDR1 MNHEY and CDR2 SVGEGT.

Here the CDR3 reads CASSPLRGTEAFF. The CDR3 nucleotides read TGTGCCAGCTCACCGCTTCGGGGTACTGAAGCTTTCTTT. The chain recombines TRBV18 with TRBJ1-1; D gene unclear. The germline CDR1 and CDR2 sequences are KGHSH and LQKENI. V lost 3 bases, J lost 5 bases, and 10 bases lay in between. The CDR3 runs 13 residues.

The chain employs TRBV4-3 and TRBJ1-1, with 8 positions matching TRBD1. V shed 5 bases, J shed 7 bases, and the junction held 12 bases outside the gene matches. Germline V gene data show CDR1 as LGHNA and CDR2 as YSLEER. CDR3 length: 15 amino acids. CDR3 amino acids: CASSFQTGAGGEAFF. CDR3 nucleotides: TGCGCCAGCAGCTTTCAGACAGGGGCCGGAGGTGAAGCTTTCTTT.

This clone was counted once. The rearrangement links TRBV3-1 (or the pseudogene TRBV3-2) to TRBJ2-3; 9 nucleotides align to TRBD1. The CDR3 is made up of 15 amino acids. The J segment lost 1 base and the V segment lost 4 bases, leaving 3 bases of the junction unmatched. Germline assignment: CDR1 LGHDT and CDR2 YNNKEL (reference sequence). The chain's CDR3 is CASSRRTGGTDTQYF. The DNA of the CDR3 is TGTGCCAGCAGCCGCAGGACAGGGGGCACAGATACGCAGTATTTT.

The chain combines TRBV27 with TRBJ1-5; D not certain. The V and J ends lost 7 bases and 9 bases respectively, with 22 bases between them. This CDR3 comprises 15 residues. Germline V lookup: CDR1 MNHEY, CDR2 SMNVEV (reference sequence). The CDR3 region is CASNPLLGNQSPQHF. The CDR3 DNA follows: TGTGCCAGCAATCCACTCCTCGGGAACCAATCGCCCCAGCATTTT.

This clone was seen once. This chain joins TRBV24-1 and TRBJ2-7; no clear D. Trimming cost V 1 base and J 7 bases, with 10 bases left between them. Germline V gives CDR1 KGHDR, CDR2 SFDVKD. The CDR3 totals 13 residues. In nucleotides, the CDR3 is TGTGCCACCAGTGATTTTCCTCGGGTTGAGCAGTACTTC. As protein: CATSDFPRVEQYF.

The chain uses TRBV7-9 and TRBJ1-4, with D perhaps matching TRBD1 (5 bases). Germline V gene data show CDR1 as SEHNR and CDR2 as FQNEAQ (reference sequence). The length of the CDR3 is 16 residues. The V gene lost 2 bases and the J gene lost 0 bases, with 10 bases spanning the gap. CDR3 bases: TGTGCCAGCAGCTTAAAGGGGTTTTCAACTAATGAAAAACTGTTTTTT. This translates into CASSLKGFSTNEKLFF.

The chain couples TRBV27 to TRBJ2-3; the match to TRBD2 covers 12 bases. The junction had 11 bases not matched to a gene; V was cut back by 1 base and J by 6 bases. Germline V gene lookup returns CDR1 MNHEY and CDR2 SMNVEV (reference sequence). The length of the CDR3 is 18 residues. CDR3 DNA sequence: TGTGCCAGCAGTTTATTGGTCGGGCTAGCGGGGGGGCCGGATACGCAGTATTTT. It encodes CASSLLVGLAGGPDTQYF.

This sequence joins TRBV15 and TRBJ1-6, with a weak D call TRBD1 (5 bases). CDR1 is LNHNV, CDR2 YYDKDF, per germline (reference sequence). This CDR3 is built from 15 residues. V was cut by 0 bases and J by 9 bases, with 12 bases left in between. CDR3 region: CATSREGGVSSPLHF. CDR3 DNA sequence: TGTGCCACCAGCAGAGAGGGGGGGGTGAGTTCACCCCTCCACTTT.

J is TRBJ2-3 and V is TRBV3-1 (or the pseudogene TRBV3-2), with 13 bases fitting TRBD2. The junction had 11 bases not matched to a gene; V was cut back by 2 bases and J by 3 bases. The CDR3 totals 19 residues. Germline-derived CDR1 and CDR2 are LGHDT and YNNKEL (reference sequence). The CDR3 bases are TGTGCCAGCAGCCAACTTACTAGCGGGGGGGCAGGGAGGACAGATACGCAGTATTTT. Translating gives CASSQLTSGGAGRTDTQYF.

This clone is a singleton in its sample. The gene calls are TRBV7-9 and TRBJ1-5; D may be TRBD1 (6 bases). The germline V gene has CDR1 SEHNR and CDR2 FQNEAQ (reference sequence). The CDR3 runs 15 residues. V lost 5 bases to trimming and J lost 2 bases, with 13 bases between them. CDR3 DNA sequence: TGTGCCAGCAGCGCAGGGGCTATGGGCAATCAGCCCCAGCATTTT. Amino acids: CASSAGAMGNQPQHF.

The J gene is TRBJ2-7, the V gene TRBV7-9, with D possibly TRBD2 on 6 matching bases. Trimming pared 5 bases from V and 2 bases from J, leaving 19 bases between. Germline CDR1 is SEHNR and CDR2 is FQNEAQ (reference sequence). This CDR3 contains 16 residues. For the CDR3, the DNA is TGTGCCAGCAGCGACGGGAGAGTCCTAACAGCCTACGAGCAGTACTTC. This codes for CASSDGRVLTAYEQYF.

This rearrangement joins TRBV4-3 to TRBJ1-2; D gene ambiguous. The V and J ends lost 1 base and 8 bases respectively, with 17 bases between them. This CDR3 is 15 amino acids long. Per the germline V gene, CDR1 is LGHNA and CDR2 is YSLEER. The CDR3, as DNA: TGCGCCAGCAGCCAAGCAGAGCCGGGAGTTAGAGGCTACACCTTC. Amino acids: CASSQAEPGVRGYTF.

This clone was seen a single time. The CDR3, as DNA: TGTGCCAGCAGTACGCCCCGACTAGCGGGATATGAGCAGTTCTTC. This translates into CASSTPRLAGYEQFF. The V and J genes are TRBV25-1 and TRBJ2-1; 11 bases fit TRBD2. There are 15 residues in the CDR3. The trim removed 5 bases at V and 8 bases at J, leaving 8 bases unmatched. Germline loops: CDR1 MGHDK, CDR2 SYGVNS. The complete variable domain, with remaining parts taken from reference TRBV25-1 and TRBJ2-1, reads EADIYQTPRYLVIGTGKKITLECSQTMGHDKMYWYQQDPGMELHLIHYSYGVNSTEKGDLSSESTVSRIRTEHFPLTLESARPSHTSQYLCASSTPRLAGYEQFFGPGTRLTVL.

The rearrangement joins TRBV5-4 to TRBJ1-6; 8 nucleotides agree with TRBD1. Trimming at V came to 4 bases and at J to 11 bases, leaving 5 bases not matched to a gene. The CDR3 runs to 13 residues. Germline V gene data show CDR1 as SGHNT and CDR2 as YYREEE (reference sequence). The CDR3 bases are TGTGCCAGCAGCCTGGACAGGGTACCACCCCTCCACTTT. Its translation: CASSLDRVPPLHF. The full variable domain, in which reference TRBV5-4 and TRBJ1-6 provide the parts outside the CDR3, is ETGVTQSPTHLIKTRGQQVTLRCSSQSGHNTVSWYQQALGQGPQFIFQYYREEENGRGNFPPRFSGLQFPNYSSELNVNALELDDSALYLCASSLDRVPPLHFGNGTRLTVT.

The rearrangement joins TRBV7-6 to TRBJ2-7, with TRBD1 matching over 7 bases. The CDR3 loop spans 15 amino acids. The V segment lost 0 bases and the J segment 3 bases; nucleotides outside the gene matches: 5. CDR1 is SGHVS, CDR2 FNYEAQ, per germline. CDR3 nucleotide sequence: TGTGCCAGCAGCTTAGCCCCGGGACAGATCTACGAGCAGTACTTC. This gives the protein CASSLAPGQIYEQYF.

This clone showed up just once. V is TRBV28 and J is TRBJ1-5; D might be TRBD1 (5 bases). The CDR3 consists of 15 residues. Germline CDR1 and CDR2: MDHEN and SYDVKM. The V end lost 3 bases, the J end lost 0 bases, and 9 bases lay between the germline ends. This CDR3 reads CASSLGTFSNQPQHF. The CDR3 nucleotides are TGTGCCAGCAGTTTGGGGACTTTTAGCAATCAGCCCCAGCATTTT.